The text below deals with one T cell receptor (beta chain). No antigen is known for it. PCR employed 60 Vbeta and 13 Jbeta primers. The assay was immunoSEQ multiplex PCR, and TCRdb's table has in-frame clones only and misses some. The sample carries about 190,000 clones, roughly 77% recorded once. The data belong to a study of cytomegalovirus exposure and HLA in healthy donors. The wider study: Earlier, 150 million to 200 million T cells were analyzed, and about 120 million unique TCR beta sequences were found among them. Points from the study as a whole: An analysis that was carried out later associated 15,000 to 20,000 TCR beta sequences with HLA alleles at 0.05 false discovery rate. Most sequenced TCRs were rare (though some public TCRs occurred in many donors). Solely CMV serostatus was available to characterize immune exposure.

CDR3 length: 15 amino acids. V lost 5 bases, J lost 8 bases, and 19 bases lay in between. The germline CDR1 and CDR2 sequences are SGHAT and FQDESV (reference sequence). The chain combines TRBV11-1 with TRBJ2-1; D is perhaps TRBD1 (5 bases). The source material was PBMCs. This receptor was obtained from a man aged 25-45 years in good health and CMV-seropositive. In DNA form, the CDR3 reads TGTGCCAGCAGCCTAGACGACAGTAACATCCATGAGCAGTTCTTC. It specifies CASSLDDSNIHEQFF.